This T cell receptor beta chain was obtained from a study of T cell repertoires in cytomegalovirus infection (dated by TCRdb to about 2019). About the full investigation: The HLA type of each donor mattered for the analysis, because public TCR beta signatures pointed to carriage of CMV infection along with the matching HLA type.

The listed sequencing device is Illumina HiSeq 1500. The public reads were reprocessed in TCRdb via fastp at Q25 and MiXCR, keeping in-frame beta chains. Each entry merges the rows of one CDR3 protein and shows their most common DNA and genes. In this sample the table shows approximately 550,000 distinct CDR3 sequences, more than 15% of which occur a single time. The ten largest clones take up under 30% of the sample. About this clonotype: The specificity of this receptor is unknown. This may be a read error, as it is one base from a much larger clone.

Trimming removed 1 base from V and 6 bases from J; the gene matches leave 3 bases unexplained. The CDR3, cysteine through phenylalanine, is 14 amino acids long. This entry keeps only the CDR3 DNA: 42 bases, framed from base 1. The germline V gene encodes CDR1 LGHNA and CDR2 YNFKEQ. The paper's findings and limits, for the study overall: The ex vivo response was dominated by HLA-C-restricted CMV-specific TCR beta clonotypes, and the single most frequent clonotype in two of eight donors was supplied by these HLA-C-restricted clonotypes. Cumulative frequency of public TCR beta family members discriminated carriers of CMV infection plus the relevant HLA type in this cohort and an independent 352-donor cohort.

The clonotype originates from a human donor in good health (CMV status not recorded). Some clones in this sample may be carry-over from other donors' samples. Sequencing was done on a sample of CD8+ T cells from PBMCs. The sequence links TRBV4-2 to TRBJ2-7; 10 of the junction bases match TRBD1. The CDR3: CASSQGQGAGEQYF. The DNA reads TGTGCCAGCAGCCAAGGACAGGGGGCAGGCGAGCAGTACTTC.